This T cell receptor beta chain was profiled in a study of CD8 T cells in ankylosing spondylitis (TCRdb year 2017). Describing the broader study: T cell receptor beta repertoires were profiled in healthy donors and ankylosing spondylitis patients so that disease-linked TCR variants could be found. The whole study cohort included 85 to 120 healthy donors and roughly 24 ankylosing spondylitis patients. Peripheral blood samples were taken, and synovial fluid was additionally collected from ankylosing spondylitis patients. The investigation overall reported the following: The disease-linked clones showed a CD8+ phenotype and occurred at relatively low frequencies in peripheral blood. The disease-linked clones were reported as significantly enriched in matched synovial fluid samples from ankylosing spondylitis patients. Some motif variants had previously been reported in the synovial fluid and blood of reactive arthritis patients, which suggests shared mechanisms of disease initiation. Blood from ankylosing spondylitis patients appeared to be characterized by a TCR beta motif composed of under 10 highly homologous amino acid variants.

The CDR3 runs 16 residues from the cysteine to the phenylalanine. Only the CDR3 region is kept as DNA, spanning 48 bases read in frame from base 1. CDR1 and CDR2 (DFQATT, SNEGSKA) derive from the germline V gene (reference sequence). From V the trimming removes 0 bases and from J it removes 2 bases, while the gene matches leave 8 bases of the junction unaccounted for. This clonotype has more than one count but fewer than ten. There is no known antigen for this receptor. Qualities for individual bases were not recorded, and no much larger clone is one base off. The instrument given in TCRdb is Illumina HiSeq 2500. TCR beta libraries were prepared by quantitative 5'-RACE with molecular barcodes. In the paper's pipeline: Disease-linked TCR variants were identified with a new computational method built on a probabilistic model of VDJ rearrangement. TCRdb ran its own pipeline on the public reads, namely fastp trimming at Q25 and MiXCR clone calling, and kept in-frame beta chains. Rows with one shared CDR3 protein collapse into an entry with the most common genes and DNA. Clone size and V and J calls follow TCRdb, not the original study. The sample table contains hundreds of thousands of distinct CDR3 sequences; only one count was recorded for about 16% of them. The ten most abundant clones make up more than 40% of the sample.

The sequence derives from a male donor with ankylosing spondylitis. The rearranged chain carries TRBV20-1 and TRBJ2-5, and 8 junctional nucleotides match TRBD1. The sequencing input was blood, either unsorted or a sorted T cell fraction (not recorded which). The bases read TGCAGTGCTAGAGACCCCGACAGGGGCGTTCAAGAGACCCAGTACTTC. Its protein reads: CSARDPDRGVQETQYF.